One TCR beta chain is described in this entry. Its antigen remains unidentified. Data came from immunoSEQ multiplex PCR; TCRdb stores just in-frame clones and leaves some out. The table has about 66,000 clones, over 80% seen once. Trimming removed 2 bases from V and 3 bases from J, with 12 bases in between. The germline V gene encodes CDR1 SGHRS and CDR2 YFSETQ. This CDR3 spans 14 amino acids. This entry comes from a study of OX40 agonist ivuxolimab in advanced cancers. Whole-study findings and limits: At doses 0.1 to 3.0 mg/kg, CD4+ and CD8+ clones expanded.

The source is an adult with an advanced solid tumor such as melanoma, head and neck, liver or kidney cancer. This sequence joins TRBV5-1 and TRBJ2-7; no reliable D call. The material was CD4+ or CD8+ T cells sorted from blood, obtained in a trial of the OX40 agonist ivuxolimab. The CDR3 loop reads CASSFGPPDYEQYF. The CDR3 region has the DNA TGCGCCAGCAGCTTTGGGCCACCGGACTACGAGCAGTACTTC.